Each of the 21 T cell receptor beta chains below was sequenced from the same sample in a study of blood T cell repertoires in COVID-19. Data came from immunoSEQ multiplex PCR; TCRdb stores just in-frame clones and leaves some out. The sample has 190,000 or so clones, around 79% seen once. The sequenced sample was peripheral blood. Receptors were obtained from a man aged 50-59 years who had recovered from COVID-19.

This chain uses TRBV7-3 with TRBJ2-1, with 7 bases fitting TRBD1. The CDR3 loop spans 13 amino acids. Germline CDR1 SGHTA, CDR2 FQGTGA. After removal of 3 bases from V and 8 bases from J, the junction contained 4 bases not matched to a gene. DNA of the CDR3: TGTGCCAGCAGCTTTGGACAGGCCTATGAGCAGTTCTTC. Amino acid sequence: CASSFGQAYEQFF.

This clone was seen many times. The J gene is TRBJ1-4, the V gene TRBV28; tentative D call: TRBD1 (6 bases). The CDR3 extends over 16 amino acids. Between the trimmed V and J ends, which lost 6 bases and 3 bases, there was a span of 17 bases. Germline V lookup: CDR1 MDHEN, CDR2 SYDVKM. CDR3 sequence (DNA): TGTGCCAGCAGCCACCGGGGGGGGCGGCCTAATGAAAAACTGTTTTTT. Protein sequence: CASSHRGGRPNEKLFF.

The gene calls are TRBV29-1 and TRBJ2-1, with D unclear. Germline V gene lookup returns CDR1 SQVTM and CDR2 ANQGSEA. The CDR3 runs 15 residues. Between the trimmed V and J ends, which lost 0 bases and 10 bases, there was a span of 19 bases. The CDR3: CSVEDLGKPGGEQFF. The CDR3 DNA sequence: TGCAGCGTTGAAGATCTCGGCAAGCCAGGTGGCGAGCAGTTCTTC.

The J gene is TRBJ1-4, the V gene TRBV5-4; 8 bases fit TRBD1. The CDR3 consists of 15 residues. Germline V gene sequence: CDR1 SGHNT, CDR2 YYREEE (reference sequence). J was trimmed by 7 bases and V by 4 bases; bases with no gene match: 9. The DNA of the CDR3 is TGTGCCAGCAGCCTTCAGGGGGCGGTCAGTGAAAAACTGTTTTTT. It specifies CASSLQGAVSEKLFF.

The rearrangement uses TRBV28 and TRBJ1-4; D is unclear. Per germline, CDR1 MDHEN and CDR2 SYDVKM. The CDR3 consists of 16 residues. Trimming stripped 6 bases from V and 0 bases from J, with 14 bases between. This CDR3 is CASRALGHPTNEKLFF. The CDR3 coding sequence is TGTGCCAGCAGGGCTCTTGGGCACCCAACTAATGAAAAACTGTTTTTT.

Written as DNA, the CDR3 is TGTGCCAGTACCCCTAGGGGGGGGCTTGGCAATCAGCCCCAGCATTTT. It translates to CASTPRGGLGNQPQHF. The chain combines TRBV19 with TRBJ1-5; maybe TRBD1 (6 bases). CDR1 is LNHDA and CDR2 is SQIVND in the germline V gene (reference sequence). CDR3 length: 16 residues. V was shortened by 7 bases and J by 2 bases, with 18 bases between the two germline ends.

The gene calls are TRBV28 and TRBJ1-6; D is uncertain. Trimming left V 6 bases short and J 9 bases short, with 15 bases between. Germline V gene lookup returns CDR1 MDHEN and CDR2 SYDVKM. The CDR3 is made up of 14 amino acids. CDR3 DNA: TGTGCCAGCAGACCGGAGACCCTCCGTTCACCCCTCCACTTT. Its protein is CASRPETLRSPLHF.

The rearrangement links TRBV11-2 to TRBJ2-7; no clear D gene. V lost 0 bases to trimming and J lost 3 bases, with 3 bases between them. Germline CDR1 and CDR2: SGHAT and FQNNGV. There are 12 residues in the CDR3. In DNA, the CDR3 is TGTGCCAGCAGCTTAGATCTCTACGAGCAGTACTTC. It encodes CASSLDLYEQYF.

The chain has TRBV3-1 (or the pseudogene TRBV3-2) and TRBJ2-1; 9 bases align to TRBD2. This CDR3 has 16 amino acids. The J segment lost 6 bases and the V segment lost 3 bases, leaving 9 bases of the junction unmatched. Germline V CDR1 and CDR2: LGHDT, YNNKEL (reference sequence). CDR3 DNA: TGTGCCAGCAGCCACCGAGGACTAGCGAGCCCCAATGAGCAGTTCTTC. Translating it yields CASSHRGLASPNEQFF.

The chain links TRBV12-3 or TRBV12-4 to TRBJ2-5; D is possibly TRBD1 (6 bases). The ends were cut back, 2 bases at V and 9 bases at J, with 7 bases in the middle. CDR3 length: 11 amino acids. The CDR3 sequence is CASSLRQAQYF. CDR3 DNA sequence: TGTGCCAGCAGTTTAAGACAGGCCCAGTACTTC.

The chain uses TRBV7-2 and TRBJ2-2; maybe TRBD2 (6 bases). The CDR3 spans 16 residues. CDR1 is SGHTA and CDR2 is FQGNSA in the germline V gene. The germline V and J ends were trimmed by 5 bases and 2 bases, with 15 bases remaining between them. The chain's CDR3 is CASSPHGGSNTGELFF. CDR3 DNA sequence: TGTGCCAGCAGCCCCCACGGGGGTAGTAACACCGGGGAGCTGTTTTTT.

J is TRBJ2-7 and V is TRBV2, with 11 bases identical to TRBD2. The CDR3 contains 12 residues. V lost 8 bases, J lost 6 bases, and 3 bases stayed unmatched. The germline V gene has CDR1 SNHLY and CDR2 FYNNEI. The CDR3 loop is CASAGTSGEQYF. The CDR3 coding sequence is TGTGCCAGCGCCGGGACTAGCGGCGAGCAGTACTTC.

CDR3 region: CSASSPSGSSYEQYF. The CDR3 DNA reads TGCAGTGCTAGTTCGCCTAGCGGGAGTTCGTACGAGCAGTACTTC. The chain links TRBV20-1 to TRBJ2-7; 10 bases map to TRBD2. This CDR3 region has 15 residues. CDR1 and CDR2 (germline): DFQATT, SNEGSKA (reference sequence). The V segment lost 3 bases and the J segment 4 bases; nucleotides outside the gene matches: 9.

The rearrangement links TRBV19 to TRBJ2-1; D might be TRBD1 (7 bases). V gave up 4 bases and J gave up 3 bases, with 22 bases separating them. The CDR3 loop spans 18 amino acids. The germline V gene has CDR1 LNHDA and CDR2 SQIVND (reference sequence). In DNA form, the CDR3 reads TGTGCCAGTAGTAGAGTGTCGGGGGACAGCCCCTTCTACAATGAGCAGTTCTTC. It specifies CASSRVSGDSPFYNEQFF.

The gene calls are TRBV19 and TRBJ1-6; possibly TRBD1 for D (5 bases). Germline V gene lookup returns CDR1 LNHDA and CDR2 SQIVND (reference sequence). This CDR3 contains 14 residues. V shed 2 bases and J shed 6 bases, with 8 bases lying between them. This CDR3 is CASSIPTANSPLHF. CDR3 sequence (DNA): TGTGCCAGTAGTATACCGACAGCTAATTCACCCCTCCACTTT.

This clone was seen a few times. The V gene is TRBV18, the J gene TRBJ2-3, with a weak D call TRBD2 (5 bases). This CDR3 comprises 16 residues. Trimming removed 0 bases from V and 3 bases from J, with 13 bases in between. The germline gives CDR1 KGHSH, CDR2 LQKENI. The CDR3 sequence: CASSPPSSLATDTQYF. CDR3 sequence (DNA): TGTGCCAGCTCACCACCTTCTTCGCTAGCAACAGATACGCAGTATTTT.

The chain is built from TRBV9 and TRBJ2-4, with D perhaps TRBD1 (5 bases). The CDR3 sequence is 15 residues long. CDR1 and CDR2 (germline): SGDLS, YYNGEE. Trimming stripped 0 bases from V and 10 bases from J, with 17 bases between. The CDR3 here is CASSVADTSLSIQYF. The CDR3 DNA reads TGTGCCAGCAGCGTAGCGGACACCTCCCTATCGATTCAGTACTTC.

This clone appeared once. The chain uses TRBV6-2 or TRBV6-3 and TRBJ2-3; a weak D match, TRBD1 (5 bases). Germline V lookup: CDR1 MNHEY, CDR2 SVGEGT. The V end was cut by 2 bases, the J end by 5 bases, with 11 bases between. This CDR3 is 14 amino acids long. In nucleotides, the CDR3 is TGTGCCAGCAGTTACCCCCCAAGGGGAGATACGCAGTATTTT. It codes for CASSYPPRGDTQYF.

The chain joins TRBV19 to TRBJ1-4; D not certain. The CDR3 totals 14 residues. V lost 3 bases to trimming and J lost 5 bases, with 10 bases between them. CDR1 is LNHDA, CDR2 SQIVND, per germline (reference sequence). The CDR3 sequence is CASSISQTNEKLFF. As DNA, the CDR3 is TGTGCCAGTAGTATCAGTCAGACAAATGAAAAACTGTTTTTT.

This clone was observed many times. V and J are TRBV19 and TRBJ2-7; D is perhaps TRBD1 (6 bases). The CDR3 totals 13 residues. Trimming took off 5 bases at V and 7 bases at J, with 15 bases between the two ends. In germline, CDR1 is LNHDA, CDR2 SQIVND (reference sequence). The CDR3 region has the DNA TGTGCCAGTAGTGCCCACAGGGAAGGGGAGCAGTACTTC. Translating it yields CASSAHREGEQYF.

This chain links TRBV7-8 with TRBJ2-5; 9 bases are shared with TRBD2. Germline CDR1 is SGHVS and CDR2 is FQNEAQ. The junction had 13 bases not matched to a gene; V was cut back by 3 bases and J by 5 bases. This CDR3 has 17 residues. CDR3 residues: CASSFSGLATRRETQYF. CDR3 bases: TGTGCCAGCAGCTTTTCGGGACTAGCAACAAGAAGGGAGACCCAGTACTTC.